Sequencing of this T cell receptor beta chain was carried out in a study of T-cell reconstitution after alpha-beta-depleted transplantation in children. Only a few counts were recorded for this clonotype. Antigen: not known. The CDR3 loop spans 17 amino acids. Germline V gene lookup returns CDR1 SGHVS and CDR2 FQNEAQ. The junction had 11 bases not matched to a gene; V was cut back by 3 bases and J by 5 bases. During its preparation, the TCRbeta library received unique molecular identifiers. TCRdb ran MiXCR on the PCR reads and lists one entry per CDR3 protein. This sample has about 900,000 distinct CDR3 sequences; 25% to 35% occur once, and the top ten carry about 28%. Findings and limits, study-wide: Fresh T-cell production supplied most of the T-cell counts and diversity seen one year after transplant. Surviving recipient cells, namely T cells and thymic progenitors, were the source of high day-60 TCRbeta diversity in some patients. By about two months after transplant, alpha-beta T cells reportedly arose from several hundred graft clones that had expanded.

The sequence came from a boy less than two years old who had a stem cell transplant for SCID, so the T cells may come from the graft donor. This rearrangement joins TRBV7-8 to TRBJ2-1; 9 nucleotides align to TRBD1. Sample: PBMCs, mostly from graft donor cells, taken 360 days after TCRalphabeta/CD19-depleted stem cell transplant. The CDR3 DNA is TGTGCCAGCAGCTTCATCCTTCCGGGACAGGGTAACAATGAGCAGTTCTTC. This gives the protein CASSFILPGQGNNEQFF.